This TCR beta chain was captured by sequencing in a study of blood T cell repertoires in COVID-19. Profiled with immunoSEQ multiplex PCR; TCRdb holds only in-frame clones, not every one. The sample has roughly 370,000 clones, around nine tenths seen once; the top ten hold about a tenth. This TCR came from a woman between 50 and 59 years old who had recovered from COVID-19. The sequenced material came from PBMCs or T cells enriched from blood (not recorded which).

The CDR3 loop reads CASRLTGSGYTF. For the CDR3, the DNA is TGTGCCAGCCGTCTTACAGGGTCTGGCTACACCTTC. The V call is TRBV28, the J call TRBJ1-2, with D perhaps matching TRBD1 (6 bases). Germline V gives CDR1 MDHEN, CDR2 SYDVKM. The CDR3 has 12 residues. Between the trimmed V and J ends, which lost 8 bases and 7 bases, there was a span of 14 bases.